This T cell receptor (beta chain) comes out of a study of Ad26.COV2.S vaccination and SARS-CoV-2 variants (dated by TCRdb to the early 2020s). Study-wide context: Vaccine-arm donors were drawn from COV1001, a multicentre, randomized, double-blind, placebo-controlled phase I-IIa trial of Ad26.COV2.S in healthy adults. Trial participants were randomized into five groups of five, in which low-dose or high-dose Ad26.COV2.S was given once or twice, or placebo was given on both occasions. Ad26.COV2.S was administered intramuscularly at a dose of 5x10^10 or 1x10^11 viral particles, either as one shot or as two shots given 56 days apart. A total of some 30 samples were included in the TCR-sequenced set, comprising 19 Ad26.COV2.S vaccine recipients, 5 placebo recipients and 8 SARS-CoV-2 convalescent individuals. Sequencing of the TCRbeta repertoire served to evaluate the specificity and breadth of SARS-CoV-2-reactive T cell receptors following Ad26.COV2.S vaccination. Investigators did not know the trial group allocation while performing experiments and assessing outcomes. General study outcomes and caveats: The study was not powered for comparison of responses between vaccine doses or regimens. After vaccination, spike-specific CD8+ and CD4+ T cell responses were reported to show substantial breadth. Spike-specific TCR breadth was higher in Ad26.COV2.S recipients than in placebo recipients (P = 0.0014). Comparable non-spike TCR breadth was observed between vaccine and placebo recipients, consistent with only spike being contained in the vaccine. The authors noted that the TCR breadth and depth analyses may have underestimated total T cell responses.

About this clone itself: Its antigen specificity is not known. Per-base quality was not reported, and no clone a single base away is much larger than it.

The immunoSEQ Assay was the method used to sequence TCRbeta CDR3 regions. After extraction, genomic DNA underwent amplification by bias-controlled multiplex PCR, followed by high-throughput sequencing. Processing in the source paper ran as follows. To quantify the absolute abundance of each unique TCRbeta CDR3 region, sequences were collapsed and filtered. T cell fraction was estimated by normalizing TCRbeta template counts to usable DNA, with usable DNA measured through amplification of reference genes found in all nucleated cells. Repertoire TCRs were annotated as SARS-CoV-2-specific by exact matching of V gene, CDR3 amino acid sequence and J gene to a known reactive TCR set. MIRA supplied the reference SARS-CoV-2 TCR set, which was filtered for enrichment in COVID-19-positive ImmuneCODE repertoires so that public or cross-reactive TCRs were removed. Using the MIRA antigens, annotated TCRs were further analysed by specific ORF or by position within an ORF. Breadth was defined as annotated unique rearrangements over total unique productive rearrangements; depth was the summed frequency of those rearrangements. Two-sided Wilcoxon rank-sum tests were applied when comparing TCR breadth between groups. TCRdb's version of the immuneACCESS table is confined to in-frame rearrangements and falls short of the full clone set. An unresolved V gene accounts for under half of the shortfall where checked; the remainder is of unknown origin. D and trimming were read from the DNA, whereas the V and J calls and clone size are those reported in that table. The sample data list about 280,000 clones, and around 87% of these were observed just once. About 3.1% of the sample belongs to the ten largest clones.

V loses 7 bases, J loses 5 bases, and the germline ends lie 10 bases apart. The CDR3, cysteine through phenylalanine, is 12 amino acids long. Just CDR3 DNA is preserved here, 36 bases in frame from base 1. CDR1 and CDR2, per the germline V gene, are MDHEN and SYDVKM. The treatment or condition tag for this specimen amounts to: roughly 18 received Ad26.COV2.S at low or high dose, single or two shots; 5 received placebo; per-sample allocation not given. For vaccine and placebo recipients, the sequenced repertoires came from samples collected on day 63 after the first injection. Between 29 July and 7 August 2020, Cohort 1b enrolled 25 adults aged 18-55 years at one site in Boston, USA. As a vaccine, Ad26.COV2.S was a replication-incompetent adenovirus type 26 vector that expressed a prefusion-stabilized SARS-CoV-2 spike protein derived from the original Wuhan strain.

Rearrangement joined TRBV28 to TRBJ2-3; the D call is tentative, TRBD1 or TRBD2, as each matches 5 bases. The TCR originated in a person aged 18-65 years who received the Ad26.COV2.S COVID-19 vaccine or a placebo. The source material was peripheral blood, sampled in a trial of Ad26.COV2.S vaccine versus placebo. The CDR3 is CASTRGEDTQYF. The nucleotide sequence is given as TGTGCCAGCACCCGGGGCGAAGATACGCAGTATTTT.